The 32 T cell receptor beta chains below all came from one sample that was sequenced in a study of blood T cell repertoires in COVID-19. TCRdb's table, derived via immunoSEQ multiplex PCR, lists solely in-frame clones and lacks some. Of approximately 18,000 clones listed, about nine tenths are singletons. The source material was peripheral blood. The receptors were sampled from a human donor with active COVID-19. The donor label of this sample is uncertain.

The rearrangement joins TRBV18 to TRBJ1-5; 8 bases line up with TRBD1. Germline V CDR1 and CDR2: KGHSH, LQKENI. This CDR3 has 15 residues. V gave up 3 bases and J gave up 5 bases; unmatched junction bases: 6. This CDR3 is CASSPGTGIYQPQHF. The CDR3 DNA reads TGTGCCAGCTCACCCGGGACAGGTATATATCAGCCCCAGCATTTT.

The chain links TRBV7-2 to TRBJ2-5; no clear D. This CDR3 contains 14 residues. Trimming took 5 bases from V and 0 from J, leaving 10 bases between them. The germline CDR1 and CDR2 sequences are SGHTA and FQGNSA. DNA for the CDR3: TGTGCCAGCAGCCCGGAGTGGTACCAAGAGACCCAGTACTTC. It specifies CASSPEWYQETQYF.

CDR3 sequence reads: CASSIDGLAGASSYNEQFF. CDR3 DNA: TGTGCCAGTAGTATAGACGGACTAGCGGGGGCGAGCTCCTACAATGAGCAGTTCTTC. This chain connects TRBV19 to TRBJ2-1, with 13 bases matching TRBD2. Looked up from germline, CDR1 is LNHDA and CDR2 is SQIVND (reference sequence). The CDR3 sequence is 19 residues long. J lost 0 bases, V lost 0 bases, and 5 bases had no gene match.

The V and J genes are TRBV15 and TRBJ2-1; D remains unclear. V lost 5 bases and J lost 6, with 14 bases in between. Germline CDR1 reads LNHNV; CDR2 reads YYDKDF (reference sequence). The CDR3 covers 14 residues. The CDR3 is CATSLGAVLNEQFF. The CDR3 DNA reads as TGTGCCACCAGCTTGGGCGCCGTCCTCAATGAGCAGTTCTTC.

The chain couples TRBV19 to TRBJ1-6; a possible D gene is TRBD1 (5 bases). The CDR3 runs 15 residues. The V and J ends lost 1 base and 8 bases respectively, with 12 bases between them. Germline CDR1 LNHDA, CDR2 SQIVND (reference sequence). As DNA, the CDR3 is TGTGCCAGTAGTATAGGCACAGGACAACATTCACCCCTCCACTTT. As protein: CASSIGTGQHSPLHF.

This clone has only one observation. The genes are TRBV29-1 and TRBJ1-5, with D tentatively TRBD1 (6 bases). Trimming removed 4 bases at V and 0 bases at J, with 10 bases between. The CDR3 length is 14 residues. The germline V gene encodes CDR1 SQVTM and CDR2 ANQGSEA. CDR3: CSVGTVHSNQPQHF. The CDR3 bases are TGCAGCGTTGGGACAGTACATAGCAATCAGCCCCAGCATTTT.

DNA for the CDR3: TGTGCCACCAGCAGGAGGGACTCATACTATGAAAAACTGTTTTTT. The encoded protein is CATSRRDSYYEKLFF. V usage is TRBV15 and J usage is TRBJ1-4; D might be TRBD1 (5 bases). Germline values: CDR1 LNHNV, CDR2 YYDKDF (reference sequence). Between the trimmed V and J ends, which lost 3 bases and 6 bases, there was a span of 14 bases. The CDR3 extends over 15 amino acids.

In nucleotides, the CDR3 is TGTGCCAGCAGCCCACAGGCAGGGGTTAGGTCCTATAATTCACCCCTCCACTTT. The encoded protein is CASSPQAGVRSYNSPLHF. The chain couples TRBV7-2 to TRBJ1-6; D is perhaps TRBD1 (6 bases). In germline, CDR1 is SGHTA, CDR2 FQGNSA. The V end was cut by 5 bases, the J end by 1 base, with 18 bases between. CDR3 length: 18 amino acids.

The chain carries TRBV3-1 (or the pseudogene TRBV3-2) and TRBJ2-7; D unclear. The germline gives CDR1 LGHDT, CDR2 YNNKEL (reference sequence). This CDR3 contains 11 residues. Trimming removed 1 base from V and 5 bases from J, with 3 bases in between. Here the CDR3 reads CASSQVNEQYF. Here the CDR3 DNA reads TGTGCCAGCAGCCAAGTAAACGAGCAGTACTTC.

As regards this clone: At the DNA level, this CDR3 is encoded by other sequences in the same sample as well. V gene TRBV18 combines with J gene TRBJ1-1, with 8 positions matching TRBD1. The junction had 1 base not matched to a gene; V was cut back by 3 bases and J by 1 base. This CDR3 region has 14 residues. Germline V lookup: CDR1 KGHSH, CDR2 LQKENI. CDR3 region: CASSPDRANTEAFF. CDR3 nucleotide sequence: TGTGCCAGCTCACCGGACAGGGCGAACACTGAAGCTTTCTTT.

V and J are TRBV18 and TRBJ2-5; a possible D gene is TRBD2 (5 bases). The CDR3 spans 15 residues. The germline V gene has CDR1 KGHSH and CDR2 LQKENI. The V end lost 0 bases, the J end lost 5 bases, and 13 bases lay between the germline ends. The CDR3 bases are TGTGCCAGCTCACCACCAACTAGTAATCGTGAGACCCAGTACTTC. Amino acid sequence: CASSPPTSNRETQYF.

The genes are TRBV6-6 and TRBJ1-2; 8 bases agree with TRBD1. The CDR3 runs to 15 residues. The V gene end was trimmed by 7 bases and the J gene end by 0 bases; junction bases not matched to a gene: 7. The V gene's germline CDR1 is MNHNY and CDR2 SVGAGI (reference sequence). Written as DNA, the CDR3 is TGTGCCAGCAATCAGGGGGCGCCCACTAACTATGGCTACACCTTC. Residues: CASNQGAPTNYGYTF.

The chain employs TRBV6-5 and TRBJ2-7; 9 positions agree with TRBD2. After removal of 6 bases from V and 3 bases from J, the junction contained 6 bases not matched to a gene. The CDR3 length is 14 residues. The germline CDR1 and CDR2 sequences are MNHEY and SVGAGI. The CDR3 loop reads CASRKRGALYEQYF. The CDR3 DNA reads TGTGCCAGCAGGAAGCGGGGGGCCCTCTACGAGCAGTACTTC.

The rearrangement links TRBV5-1 to TRBJ2-5; the match to TRBD2 covers 8 bases. Germline-derived CDR1 and CDR2 are SGHRS and YFSETQ. Trimming at V came to 4 bases and at J to 0 bases, leaving 5 bases not matched to a gene. This CDR3 is 15 amino acids long. This CDR3 reads CASSGTGLDQETQYF. As DNA, the CDR3 is TGCGCCAGCAGCGGGACGGGACTAGACCAAGAGACCCAGTACTTC.

A few counts support this clone. V is TRBV7-3 and J is TRBJ1-1; 8 bases align to TRBD1. In germline, CDR1 is SGHTA, CDR2 FQGTGA. CDR3 size: 13 residues. Trimming removed 5 bases from V and 5 bases from J; junction bases left unmatched: 4. Here the CDR3 DNA reads TGTGCCAGCAGCCGCGACAGGGGAACTGAAGCTTTCTTT. Translated, it gives CASSRDRGTEAFF.

The rearrangement links TRBV5-4 to TRBJ2-3; TRBD2 matches at 10 bases. CDR1 SGHNT and CDR2 YYREEE come from the germline V gene (reference sequence). This CDR3 has 18 amino acids. V dropped 3 bases and J dropped 6; count of bases not matched to a gene: 16. The CDR3 region is CASSSRQAGGPSVDTQYF. The DNA for the CDR3 is TGTGCCAGCAGCTCGAGACAAGCGGGGGGGCCTTCAGTTGATACGCAGTATTTT.

The chain has TRBV6-6 and TRBJ2-3; D gene uncertain. Germline V CDR1 and CDR2: MNHNY, SVGAGI (reference sequence). V dropped 7 bases and J dropped 0 bases, with 8 bases sitting between them. This CDR3 is 13 amino acids long. DNA of the CDR3: TGTGCCAGCACACAGTCTAGCACAGATACGCAGTATTTT. Protein product: CASTQSSTDTQYF.

The V and J genes are TRBV19 and TRBJ2-5; no clear D. The CDR3 is 16 residues long. Per germline, CDR1 LNHDA and CDR2 SQIVND (reference sequence). Trimming removed 6 bases at V and 0 bases at J, with 17 bases between. DNA for the CDR3: TGTGCCAGTAGATCCGCGGTATTGTCCTACCAAGAGACCCAGTACTTC. Its protein is CASRSAVLSYQETQYF.

The J gene is TRBJ1-4, the V gene TRBV4-3; no firm D call. This CDR3 comprises 15 residues. Trimming left V 5 bases short and J 4 bases short, with 14 bases between. Germline V gives CDR1 LGHNA, CDR2 YSLEER. CDR3 residues: CASSSPERGNEKLFF. The CDR3 nucleotides read TGCGCCAGCAGCTCCCCCGAACGGGGTAATGAAAAACTGTTTTTT.

The chain uses TRBV4-1 and TRBJ1-5; 8 nucleotides match TRBD1. V was pared by 3 bases and J by 3 bases, with 4 bases of the junction left unmatched. CDR1 is MGHRA and CDR2 is YSYEKL in the germline V gene. The CDR3 is 15 amino acids. DNA for the CDR3: TGCGCCAGCAGCCACACGACAGGGGACAATCAGCCCCAGCATTTT. This gives the protein CASSHTTGDNQPQHF.

J is TRBJ2-2 and V is TRBV9; D is perhaps TRBD1 (6 bases). CDR1 is SGDLS and CDR2 is YYNGEE in the germline V gene. The V gene lost 1 base and the J gene lost 7 bases, with 17 bases spanning the gap. This CDR3 comprises 16 residues. The DNA for the CDR3 is TGTGCCAGCAGCGTACGTCGGCAGGGGATCTTCGGGGAGCTGTTTTTT. This encodes CASSVRRQGIFGELFF.

As concerns this clone: Other DNA sequences in this specimen translate into the identical CDR3. The rearrangement uses TRBV19 and TRBJ1-5; the D gene is possibly TRBD1 (5 bases). The V end was cut by 4 bases, the J end by 7 bases, with 14 bases between. The CDR3 sequence is 14 residues long. Germline V CDR1 and CDR2: LNHDA, SQIVND (reference sequence). The chain's CDR3 is CASSRQGLGQPQHF. CDR3 sequence (DNA): TGTGCCAGTAGTAGGCAGGGACTAGGCCAGCCCCAGCATTTT. Complete variable domain (other parts from reference TRBV19 and TRBJ1-5): DGGITQSPKYLFRKEGQNVTLSCEQNLNHDAMYWYRQDPGQGLRLIYYSQIVNDFQKGDIAEGYSVSREKKESFPLTVTSAQKNPTAFYLCASSRQGLGQPQHFGDGTRLSIL.

This chain joins TRBV6-2 or TRBV6-3 and TRBJ2-3; TRBD2 matches at 16 bases. This CDR3 has 15 residues. The V gene end was trimmed by 2 bases and the J gene end by 8 bases; junction bases not matched to a gene: 1. CDR1 is MNHEY and CDR2 is SVGEGT in the germline V gene. The CDR3 DNA is TGTGCCAGCAGTTACGGGACTAGCGGGGGGGTTACGCAGTATTTT. Its translation is CASSYGTSGGVTQYF.

CDR3 residues: CASSLAGGYGYTF. The CDR3 bases are TGTGCCAGCAGCTTAGCAGGGGGTTATGGCTACACCTTC. V gene TRBV7-9 combines with J gene TRBJ1-2; tentatively, D is TRBD1 (6 bases). Looked up from germline, CDR1 is SEHNR and CDR2 is FQNEAQ (reference sequence). The V and J ends lost 0 bases and 5 bases respectively, with 7 bases between them. The CDR3 is 13 residues long.

This clone was seen once. This chain connects TRBV5-1 to TRBJ1-1; D is perhaps TRBD1 (5 bases). The CDR3 runs 14 residues. The germline gives CDR1 SGHRS, CDR2 YFSETQ. The ends were cut back, 3 bases at V and 0 bases at J, with 9 bases in the middle. The CDR3 region has the DNA TGCGCCAGCAGCTCCCAGGGATTGAACACTGAAGCTTTCTTT. Protein product: CASSSQGLNTEAFF.

The chain is built from TRBV4-3 and TRBJ1-2; perhaps TRBD1 as D (5 bases). Trimming left V 6 bases short and J 1 base short, with 15 bases between. Germline V gene sequence: CDR1 LGHNA, CDR2 YSLEER. This CDR3 spans 15 amino acids. CDR3 bases: TGCGCCAGCAGTCCCGCAGGGATTTTTAACTATGGCTACACCTTC. It specifies CASSPAGIFNYGYTF.

V usage is TRBV4-1 and J usage is TRBJ2-1, with 7 bases aligning to TRBD2. CDR3 length: 15 residues. Germline CDR1 and CDR2: MGHRA and YSYEKL. Trimming took 0 bases from V and 5 from J; bases not matched to a gene: 4. The CDR3 here is CASSQESGGNNEQFF. The CDR3 nucleotides read TGCGCCAGCAGCCAAGAATCGGGGGGAAACAATGAGCAGTTCTTC.

This sequence joins TRBV19 and TRBJ2-6; no definite D call. This CDR3 is 17 amino acids long. V was cut by 2 bases and J by 2 bases, with 13 bases left in between. Germline CDR1 and CDR2: LNHDA and SQIVND (reference sequence). The CDR3 loop is CASSILLSLAGANVLTF. Here the CDR3 DNA reads TGTGCCAGTAGTATACTATTATCTCTGGCTGGGGCCAACGTCCTGACTTTC. Variable domain in full (rest from reference TRBV19 and TRBJ2-6): DGGITQSPKYLFRKEGQNVTLSCEQNLNHDAMYWYRQDPGQGLRLIYYSQIVNDFQKGDIAEGYSVSREKKESFPLTVTSAQKNPTAFYLCASSILLSLAGANVLTFGAGSRLTVL.

The V call is TRBV3-1 (or the pseudogene TRBV3-2), the J call TRBJ2-1; 8 positions agree with TRBD2. CDR1 is LGHDT and CDR2 is YNNKEL in the germline V gene (reference sequence). The J segment lost 8 bases and the V segment lost 0 bases, leaving 9 bases of the junction unmatched. The CDR3 has 16 amino acids. The CDR3 region is CASSQEGLVLFDEQFF. For the CDR3, the DNA is TGTGCCAGCAGCCAAGAGGGACTAGTATTATTCGATGAGCAGTTCTTC.

V gene TRBV2 combines with J gene TRBJ1-2, with a tentative D call TRBD1 (5 bases). V lost 6 bases to trimming and J lost 3 bases, with 8 bases between them. Germline CDR1 SNHLY, CDR2 FYNNEI. The CDR3 extends over 12 amino acids. DNA for the CDR3: TGTGCCAGCAGGGACAATTACTATGGCTACACCTTC. Translation gives CASRDNYYGYTF.

As concerns this clone: Mismatch with germline at one junction end may stem from a read error. DNA for the CDR3: TGTGCCAGCAGGTTAGCCGGGGACACTGAAGCTTTCTTT. This translates into CASRLAGDTEAFF. The gene calls are TRBV11-2 and TRBJ1-1, with D uncertain. The CDR3 has 13 amino acids. The germline V gene encodes CDR1 SGHAT and CDR2 FQNNGV.

This clone was recorded only once. This chain joins TRBV10-2 and TRBJ2-2; D perhaps matches TRBD1 (6 bases). V was trimmed by 4 bases and J by 0 bases, leaving 18 bases between them. This CDR3 comprises 18 residues. Germline CDR1 and CDR2: WSHSY and SAAADI. The CDR3 is CASSGLIQGFANTGELFF. CDR3 DNA: TGCGCCAGCAGTGGGCTTATCCAGGGGTTCGCGAACACCGGGGAGCTGTTTTTT.